This note documents a single T cell receptor beta chain sequence. Its antigen is currently unknown. This CDR3 contains 13 residues. The V segment lost 7 bases and the J segment 5 bases; nucleotides outside the gene matches: 6. From germline, CDR1 is ENHRY and CDR2 SYGVKD. Only Caucasian adults living in Nashville, Tennessee served as donors. This sample stems from a study of shared clonotypes between healthy human individuals. Deep level was the assay's run setting. Each PCR replicate from the sorted subsets contained about 210 ng DNA, which is about 30,000 T cell genomes. Only in-frame clones appear in the TCRdb table, and some are missing; sequencing was by immunoSEQ multiplex PCR. The data hold 2,500,000 or so clones, with less than 95% observed a single time. Broader study findings: Naive subsets tended to show greater estimated richness than memory subsets.

The receptor comes from a young man in good health. Some clones in this sample may be carry-over from other donors' samples. The sequenced material came from naive CD4+ T cells from PBMCs. The subset here: CD45RA+ positively selected. This chain links TRBV10-3 with TRBJ2-5; 8 bases are shared with TRBD1. In DNA form, the CDR3 reads TGTGCCATCAACTCAGGGGGCATGGAGACCCAGTACTTC. Amino acids: CAINSGGMETQYF.